Each of the 30 T cell receptor beta chains below was sequenced from the same sample in a study of shared clonotypes between healthy human individuals. Method: immunoSEQ multiplex PCR; TCRdb's copy keeps in-frame clones and lacks some. The table has about 610,000 clones, more than 95% seen once. The sequencing sample was made of naive CD4+ T cells sorted from blood. The subset denotes: CD45RA+ positively selected. Receptor source: a woman aged 30 to 39 in good health.

The V and J genes are TRBV10-3 and TRBJ2-3; possibly TRBD2 for D (5 bases). The ends were cut back, 3 bases at V and 1 base at J, with 11 bases in the middle. Germline CDR1 ENHRY, CDR2 SYGVKD. The CDR3 covers 15 residues. The CDR3 DNA is TGTGCCATCAGTGATCTGGAGGATGGCACAGATACGCAGTATTTT. Its translation: CAISDLEDGTDTQYF.

The chain combines TRBV18 with TRBJ2-7; possibly TRBD1 for D (5 bases). The germline V gene encodes CDR1 KGHSH and CDR2 LQKENI. This CDR3 region has 13 residues. The V end was cut by 5 bases, the J end by 2 bases, with 10 bases between. The CDR3 DNA reads as TGTGCCAGCTCAGCCAGGGTCCCCTACGAGCAGTACTTC. Translation: CASSARVPYEQYF.

This chain joins TRBV18 and TRBJ1-4; 10 bases agree with TRBD1. Trimming took 5 bases from V and 0 from J; bases not matched to a gene: 9. CDR3 length: 18 residues. CDR1 and CDR2 (germline): KGHSH, LQKENI. The CDR3: CASSEDRGSVATNEKLFF. For the CDR3, the DNA is TGTGCCAGCTCAGAGGACAGGGGGAGTGTGGCAACTAATGAAAAACTGTTTTTT.

V is TRBV19 and J is TRBJ2-1; TRBD2 aligns across 16 bases. V trimming: 4 bases; J trimming: 1 base; junction bases outside the gene matches: 10. Germline V lookup: CDR1 LNHDA, CDR2 SQIVND (reference sequence). The CDR3 extends over 20 amino acids. Written as DNA, the CDR3 is TGTGCCAGTAGTACACCGGGACTAGCGGGAGGGCCTTTTTCCTACAATGAGCAGTTCTTC. Amino acids: CASSTPGLAGGPFSYNEQFF.

The gene calls are TRBV6-6 and TRBJ2-7, with TRBD1 identical over 8 bases. This CDR3 has 16 residues. Germline V gene lookup returns CDR1 MNHNY and CDR2 SVGAGI (reference sequence). J was trimmed by 5 bases and V by 6 bases; bases with no gene match: 15. The CDR3 DNA follows: TGTGCCAGCAGAGACTTACGGACAGGGAGTCAAAACGAGCAGTACTTC. Protein: CASRDLRTGSQNEQYF.

J is TRBJ2-1 and V is TRBV9, with D uncertain. V lost 3 bases and J lost 0, with 13 bases in between. This CDR3 has 16 amino acids. CDR1 is SGDLS and CDR2 is YYNGEE in the germline V gene. DNA for the CDR3: TGTGCCAGCAGCGGACCCCCAGGTAGCTCCTACAATGAGCAGTTCTTC. Protein product: CASSGPPGSSYNEQFF.

The V and J genes are TRBV2 and TRBJ1-2; a possible D gene is TRBD1 (5 bases). Germline-derived CDR1 and CDR2 are SNHLY and FYNNEI. Between the trimmed V and J ends, which lost 8 bases and 0 bases, there was a span of 10 bases. This CDR3 is 13 amino acids long. This CDR3 is CASSPGPNYGYTF. The CDR3, as DNA: TGTGCCAGCTCCCCGGGACCTAACTATGGCTACACCTTC. Using reference TRBV2 and TRBJ1-2 for the parts outside the CDR3, the full variable domain is EPEVTQTPSHQVTQMGQEVILRCVPISNHLYFYWYRQILGQKVEFLVSFYNNEISEKSEIFDDQFSVERPDGSNFTLKIRSTKLEDSAMYFCASSPGPNYGYTFGSGTRLTVV.

The chain employs TRBV5-1 and TRBJ2-7; 11 nucleotides match TRBD2. The junction had 5 bases not matched to a gene; V was cut back by 6 bases and J by 0 bases. The germline gives CDR1 SGHRS, CDR2 YFSETQ. The CDR3 is 15 residues long. This chain's CDR3 is CASTSGTSGSYEQYF. The CDR3 DNA is TGCGCCAGCACCTCCGGGACTAGCGGCTCCTACGAGCAGTACTTC.

DNA for the CDR3: TGCAGCGTGGCCGGCCAGACACGAGGTGAGCAGTACTTC. It translates to CSVAGQTRGEQYF. This rearrangement joins TRBV29-1 to TRBJ2-7; D remains ambiguous. Deletions cut 6 bases from V and 7 bases from J, with 19 bases between. Per the germline V gene, CDR1 is SQVTM and CDR2 is ANQGSEA. This CDR3 is 13 amino acids long.

This clone was seen only once. The V call is TRBV5-1, the J call TRBJ2-5, with D unresolved. There are 14 residues in the CDR3. The V end lost 7 bases, the J end lost 4 bases, and 17 bases lay between the germline ends. CDR1 and CDR2 from the germline V gene are SGHRS and YFSETQ. The CDR3 nucleotides read TGCGCCAGCGCTGATCTGGCGTTGGGAGAGACCCAGTACTTC. This codes for CASADLALGETQYF.

This clone turned up a few times. The sample carries other DNA sequences with the same CDR3. The rearrangement uses TRBV7-9 and TRBJ2-5; D unclear. Trimming took off 1 base at V and 4 bases at J, with 1 base between the two ends. In germline, CDR1 is SEHNR, CDR2 FQNEAQ (reference sequence). The CDR3 loop spans 11 amino acids. This chain's CDR3 is CASSLVETQYF. CDR3 DNA: TGTGCCAGCAGCTTAGTAGAGACCCAGTACTTC.

The V gene is TRBV5-1, the J gene TRBJ1-5; a possible D gene is TRBD1 (5 bases). CDR1 is SGHRS, CDR2 YFSETQ, per germline. The germline V and J ends were trimmed by 5 bases and 0 bases, with 30 bases remaining between them. The CDR3 is 21 residues long. The CDR3 here is CASRGIGRGAIAIYSNQPQHF. The CDR3 bases are TGCGCCAGCAGGGGGATTGGGAGGGGCGCGATCGCCATATATAGCAATCAGCCCCAGCATTTT.

This clone came up a few times. The chain employs TRBV5-1 and TRBJ2-5; TRBD2 agrees at 11 bases. CDR3 length: 14 residues. CDR1 is SGHRS and CDR2 is YFSETQ in the germline V gene. V lost 4 bases and J lost 3; bases outside the gene matches: 2. CDR3 sequence: CASSGGLAEETQYF. The CDR3 nucleotides are TGCGCCAGCAGCGGGGGACTAGCGGAAGAGACCCAGTACTTC.

Details on this clone: Other DNA sequences within the sample encode an identical CDR3. The V call is TRBV6-5, the J call TRBJ1-1, with D possibly matching TRBD1 (5 bases). This CDR3 is 13 amino acids long. Looked up from germline, CDR1 is MNHEY and CDR2 is SVGAGI. V lost 0 bases and J 4 bases, leaving 6 bases between the germline ends. The CDR3 region has the DNA TGTGCCAGCAGTTACTCTGGGGGCACTGAAGCTTTCTTT. As protein: CASSYSGGTEAFF.

The chain employs TRBV27 and TRBJ1-2; the match to TRBD1 covers 10 bases. CDR1 and CDR2 (germline): MNHEY, SMNVEV (reference sequence). V shed 5 bases, J shed 2 bases, and the junction held 11 bases outside the gene matches. The CDR3 is 17 amino acids. Written as DNA, the CDR3 is TGTGCCAGCAGTGCACGGACAGGGGGTCTTACCAACTATGGCTACACCTTC. It yields the protein CASSARTGGLTNYGYTF.

The gene calls are TRBV28 and TRBJ1-4; D call uncertain. Per germline, CDR1 MDHEN and CDR2 SYDVKM. The CDR3 extends over 15 amino acids. Trimming removed 4 bases at V and 5 bases at J, with 14 bases between. The CDR3 loop is CASSSVEGLNEKLFF. Here the CDR3 DNA reads TGTGCCAGCAGTTCGGTGGAGGGTCTCAATGAAAAACTGTTTTTT. The full variable domain, completed using reference TRBV28 and TRBJ1-4, is DVKVTQSSRYLVKRTGEKVFLECVQDMDHENMFWYRQDPGLGLRLIYFSYDVKMKEKGDIPEGYSVSREKKERFSLILESASTNQTSMYLCASSSVEGLNEKLFFGSGTQLSVL.

The CDR3 protein is CASNLGQTLSSFLRAFF. The CDR3 DNA reads TGCGCCAGCAATCTCGGACAGACCTTATCCTCGTTTTTGCGAGCTTTCTTT. This chain uses TRBV23-1 with TRBJ1-1, with D perhaps TRBD1 (6 bases). TRBV23-1 belongs to the ORF category, with a function that is uncertain. This CDR3 has 17 residues. Trimming shortened V by 7 bases and J by 10 bases, and 31 bases separated the two germline ends.

CDR3 sequence (DNA): TGTGCCAGCAGCAATAGTGGGGGGCCAGAGACCCAGTACTTC. It specifies CASSNSGGPETQYF. The chain carries TRBV7-7 and TRBJ2-5; either TRBD1 or TRBD2 may supply D (6 bases each). This CDR3 is built from 14 residues. The V and J ends lost 5 bases and 4 bases respectively, with 14 bases between them. The V gene's germline CDR1 is SSHAT and CDR2 FNYEAQ (reference sequence).

This clone came up once. The chain carries TRBV30 and TRBJ2-1; D might be TRBD1 (6 bases). The CDR3 totals 13 residues. The ends were cut back, 2 bases at V and 4 bases at J, with 9 bases in the middle. Germline V CDR1 and CDR2: GTSNPN, SVGIG (reference sequence). The CDR3 loop is CAWSRQGYNEQFF. DNA of the CDR3: TGTGCCTGGAGTCGGCAGGGGTACAATGAGCAGTTCTTC. The whole variable domain, remainder taken from reference TRBV30 and TRBJ2-1, is SQTIHQWPATLVQPVGSPLSLECTVEGTSNPNLYWYRQAAGRGLQLLFYSVGIGQISSEVPQNLSASRPQDRQFILSSKKLLLSDSGFYLCAWSRQGYNEQFFGPGTRLTVL.

The rearrangement links TRBV19 to TRBJ2-4; maybe TRBD1 (5 bases). Deletions cut 2 bases from V and 1 base from J, with 6 bases between. CDR1 is LNHDA, CDR2 SQIVND, per germline (reference sequence). CDR3 size: 14 residues. The CDR3: CASSIQGAKNIQYF. In DNA, the CDR3 is TGTGCCAGTAGTATACAGGGCGCCAAAAACATTCAGTACTTC.

The V gene is TRBV5-1, the J gene TRBJ2-3; possibly TRBD1 for D (6 bases). Germline values: CDR1 SGHRS, CDR2 YFSETQ. V was clipped by 0 bases and J by 3 bases, with 14 bases between them. This CDR3 is built from 16 residues. The CDR3 bases are TGCGCCAGCAGCTTGGTACCCGGGGACACTACAGATACGCAGTATTTT. Translation: CASSLVPGDTTDTQYF.

This chain uses TRBV19 with TRBJ1-4, with TRBD1 matching over 9 bases. V gave up 5 bases and J gave up 7 bases; unmatched junction bases: 8. The CDR3 is 15 residues long. From germline, CDR1 is LNHDA and CDR2 SQIVND (reference sequence). The CDR3 DNA is TGTGCCAGTAGTTGGGCGGGACAGGGAGGTGAAAAACTGTTTTTT. It specifies CASSWAGQGGEKLFF.

This clone came up once. V usage is TRBV6-5 and J usage is TRBJ1-1; the D gene is possibly TRBD1 (6 bases). This CDR3 has 13 amino acids. Germline lookup yields CDR1 MNHEY and CDR2 SVGAGI. V dropped 6 bases and J dropped 1 base, with 9 bases sitting between them. This CDR3 is CASRQGENTEAFF. The DNA for the CDR3 is TGTGCCAGCAGACAGGGAGAGAACACTGAAGCTTTCTTT.

J is TRBJ1-5 and V is TRBV28; possibly TRBD1 for D (5 bases). The germline CDR1 and CDR2 sequences are MDHEN and SYDVKM. The CDR3 totals 16 residues. The V end lost 3 bases, the J end lost 0 bases, and 12 bases lay between the germline ends. CDR3 sequence reads: CASSFVGADSNQPQHF. CDR3 sequence (DNA): TGTGCCAGCAGTTTTGTAGGGGCGGATAGCAATCAGCCCCAGCATTTT.

In DNA form, the CDR3 reads TGTGCCAGCTCACCTACACATGGTTTAGGTGAGCAGTTCTTC. Translation gives CASSPTHGLGEQFF. J is TRBJ2-1 and V is TRBV18; D is unclear. Trimming removed 3 bases at V and 9 bases at J, with 15 bases between. This CDR3 is 14 amino acids long. CDR1 and CDR2 from the germline V gene are KGHSH and LQKENI.

The chain links TRBV5-1 to TRBJ1-2; 11 nucleotides line up with TRBD1. CDR1 and CDR2 (germline): SGHRS, YFSETQ. The CDR3 extends over 15 amino acids. Trimming took 2 bases from V and 6 from J; bases not matched to a gene: 6. CDR3 residues: CASSFMDRGRDGYTF. CDR3 nucleotides: TGCGCCAGCAGCTTCATGGACAGGGGGCGGGATGGCTACACCTTC.

The chain joins TRBV28 to TRBJ1-5, with TRBD1 matching 9 bases. This CDR3 has 16 residues. The V gene end was trimmed by 5 bases and the J gene end by 3 bases; junction bases not matched to a gene: 8. Germline V CDR1 and CDR2: MDHEN, SYDVKM. In nucleotides, the CDR3 is TGTGCCAGCAGTATGGGCGGGACAGGGCTCAATCAGCCCCAGCATTTT. Protein sequence: CASSMGGTGLNQPQHF.

The chain uses TRBV11-2 and TRBJ2-7, with D possibly being TRBD2 (6 bases). The V gene's germline CDR1 is SGHAT and CDR2 FQNNGV. CDR3 length equals 15 residues. V lost 2 bases to trimming and J lost 3 bases, with 14 bases between them. The CDR3 is CASSLMGLGGYEQYF. CDR3 in DNA: TGTGCCAGCAGCTTAATGGGTCTGGGGGGCTACGAGCAGTACTTC.

The gene calls are TRBV2 and TRBJ1-3; D not certain. The CDR3 has 16 amino acids. In germline, CDR1 is SNHLY, CDR2 FYNNEI. V was shortened by 6 bases and J by 0 bases, with 15 bases between the two germline ends. The CDR3 DNA reads as TGTGCCAGCAGCTCCCAGACGGATAACTCTGGAAACACCATATATTTT. This encodes CASSSQTDNSGNTIYF.

This clone was picked up a small number of times. This sequence joins TRBV10-3 and TRBJ1-4; unclear D gene. The ends were cut back, 8 bases at V and 4 bases at J, with 11 bases in the middle. The CDR3 totals 13 residues. Germline CDR1 is ENHRY and CDR2 is SYGVKD. The CDR3 DNA is TGTGCCATCGGGTCGGCAGATAATGAAAAACTGTTTTTT. Protein product: CAIGSADNEKLFF.